This T cell receptor (beta chain) comes out of a study of blood T cells in healthy people across ages. At least 5.5 micrograms of total RNA were extracted per sample. A second about 6 to 11 cycle PCR used barcoded and J-beta primers. TCRdb recomputed calls from the 5' RACE reads with MiXCR, one row per CDR3 protein. The sample has 910,000 or so distinct CDR3 sequences; roughly 51% are singletons. Study observations and caveats: Greater diversity and more naive CD4+ cells were seen in long-lived donors than in aged donors. Older age coincided with a roughly linear decline in TCR beta diversity per million T cells.

Germline trimming cut 0 bases from V and 5 bases from J; bases unmatched to any gene: 3. Germline CDR1 reads SGHRS; CDR2 reads YFSETQ. CDR3 length equals 15 residues. Regarding this clonotype: The antigen is unknown.

The sequence derives from an older woman in good health. The rearrangement joins TRBV5-1 to TRBJ2-3, with 10 bases that match TRBD2. Sequencing was carried out using blood. The CDR3 spells CASSLERLAGDTQYF. For the CDR3, the DNA is TGCGCCAGCAGCTTGGAAAGACTAGCGGGAGATACGCAGTATTTT. The entire variable domain, with the rest obtained from reference TRBV5-1 and TRBJ2-3, is as follows: KAGVTQTPRYLIKTRGQQVTLSCSPISGHRSVSWYQQTPGQGLQFLFEYFSETQRNKGNFPGRFSGRQFSNSRSEMNVSTLELGDSALYLCASSLERLAGDTQYFGPGTRLTVL.